This T cell receptor beta chain originates from a study of blood T cells in healthy people across ages. V was cut by 5 bases and J by 5 bases, with 15 bases left in between. Looked up from germline, CDR1 is DFQATT and CDR2 is SNEGSKA (reference sequence). The CDR3 runs 13 residues. Regarding this clonotype: Its cognate antigen is unknown.

The study's findings and limits: Age showed a roughly linear inverse relationship with TCR beta diversity per million T cells.

A second PCR, run for about 7 to 11 cycles, used a sample-barcoded 5' primer plus a J-beta primer mix. MiXCR was run by TCRdb on the 5' RACE reads, yielding one entry per CDR3 protein. The table lists around 1,000,000 distinct CDR3 sequences, roughly a quarter of them singletons, with 0.65% to 0.95% in the top ten. The sample also formed part of further work on T cells of mothers and their children. That paper states: Amplification in the second PCR used the M1S primer, which added sample barcodes and 2-4 random nucleotides.

Sequencing input: blood. The sequence was collected from a girl aged 2 to 10 in good health. The chain links TRBV20-1 to TRBJ1-1; D is perhaps TRBD1 (6 bases). Here the CDR3 reads CSAGGTLRTEAFF. CDR3 DNA: TGCAGTGCTGGCGGGACATTGCGTACTGAAGCTTTCTTT.